The 9 T cell receptor beta chains given below trace back to one sample, sequenced in a study of blood T cell repertoires in COVID-19. Sequenced by immunoSEQ multiplex PCR; TCRdb stores in-frame clones only, minus some. The sample has approximately 92,000 clones; roughly 72% are singletons. The sample taken for sequencing was peripheral blood. The receptors originated from an older woman in a cohort sampled during active or convalescent COVID-19.

In this sample, this clone turned up a few times. This chain connects TRBV29-1 to TRBJ1-5; 8 bases are a match to TRBD1. CDR3 length equals 14 residues. V dropped 6 bases and J dropped 2; count of bases not matched to a gene: 6. Per germline, CDR1 SQVTM and CDR2 ANQGSEA. As DNA, the CDR3 is TGCAGCGTGCTCCAGGGGGCCGGCAATCAGCCCCAGCATTTT. Protein: CSVLQGAGNQPQHF.

This rearrangement joins TRBV5-1 to TRBJ2-1; TRBD2 aligns across 10 bases. The CDR3 consists of 18 residues. Germline loops: CDR1 SGHRS, CDR2 YFSETQ. Unmatched junction bases numbered 13, after V lost 0 bases and J lost 7 bases. The DNA of the CDR3 is TGCGCCAGCAGCTTGGATGTACTAGCGGGGAATATTGGGAATGAGCAGTTCTTC. It yields the protein CASSLDVLAGNIGNEQFF.

This chain links TRBV7-9 with TRBJ1-5; D unclear. Trimming removed 1 base at V and 6 bases at J, with 4 bases between. CDR1 SEHNR and CDR2 FQNEAQ come from the germline V gene (reference sequence). The CDR3 is 12 residues long. The CDR3 coding sequence is TGTGCCAGCAGCTTAGATAGTCAGCCCCAGCATTTT. It translates to CASSLDSQPQHF.

CDR3 protein: CASSSDRGGQPQHF. CDR3 DNA: TGCGCCAGCAGCTCGGACAGGGGAGGTCAGCCCCAGCATTTT. The chain uses TRBV5-1 and TRBJ1-5; 9 bases are a match to TRBD1. This CDR3 has 14 residues. Germline V gene sequence: CDR1 SGHRS, CDR2 YFSETQ. J was trimmed by 6 bases and V by 3 bases; bases with no gene match: 4.

The rearrangement uses TRBV5-1 and TRBJ2-1; 11 bases fit TRBD2. The CDR3 is 13 amino acids. CDR1 is SGHRS and CDR2 is YFSETQ in the germline V gene. V shed 7 bases, J shed 9 bases, and the junction held 6 bases outside the gene matches. CDR3 loop: CASEALAGGEQFF. DNA of the CDR3: TGCGCCAGCGAAGCCCTAGCGGGGGGTGAGCAGTTCTTC.

This clone appeared a single time. The chain combines TRBV25-1 with TRBJ2-5; 7 bases are shared with TRBD2. With V trimmed by 5 bases and J by 4 bases, 4 bases remained unmatched. Germline CDR1 MGHDK, CDR2 SYGVNS. The length of the CDR3 is 13 residues. CDR3 sequence reads: CASSTGGRETQYF. CDR3 nucleotide sequence: TGTGCCAGCAGTACGGGGGGTCGAGAGACCCAGTACTTC.

As to this clone: One end of the junction fails to match germline, which may point to a read error. This sequence joins TRBV7-2 and TRBJ2-7; 10 bases map to TRBD2. Looked up from germline, CDR1 is SGHTA and CDR2 is FQGNSA. CDR3 length: 14 residues. This CDR3 reads CASSLAGEAYEQYF. CDR3 DNA sequence: TGTGCCAGCAGCCTAGCGGGGGAGGCCTACGAGCAGTACTTC.

The chain uses TRBV6-2 or TRBV6-3 and TRBJ1-5, with 7 bases identical to TRBD1. CDR1 MNHEY and CDR2 SVGEGT come from the germline V gene. The CDR3 totals 19 residues. J lost 1 base, V lost 0 bases, and 12 bases had no gene match. The CDR3 DNA reads as TGTGCCAGCAGTTACTCCTTTGACAGGGTAGGGATGAGCAATCAGCCCCAGCATTTT. This codes for CASSYSFDRVGMSNQPQHF.

V usage is TRBV5-1 and J usage is TRBJ1-2; possibly TRBD1 for D (6 bases). V shed 3 bases and J shed 3 bases, with 9 bases lying between them. Germline-derived CDR1 and CDR2 are SGHRS and YFSETQ. The CDR3 is 13 residues long. The CDR3 spells CASSSQGHYGYTF. CDR3 DNA: TGCGCCAGCAGCTCACAGGGTCACTATGGCTACACCTTC.